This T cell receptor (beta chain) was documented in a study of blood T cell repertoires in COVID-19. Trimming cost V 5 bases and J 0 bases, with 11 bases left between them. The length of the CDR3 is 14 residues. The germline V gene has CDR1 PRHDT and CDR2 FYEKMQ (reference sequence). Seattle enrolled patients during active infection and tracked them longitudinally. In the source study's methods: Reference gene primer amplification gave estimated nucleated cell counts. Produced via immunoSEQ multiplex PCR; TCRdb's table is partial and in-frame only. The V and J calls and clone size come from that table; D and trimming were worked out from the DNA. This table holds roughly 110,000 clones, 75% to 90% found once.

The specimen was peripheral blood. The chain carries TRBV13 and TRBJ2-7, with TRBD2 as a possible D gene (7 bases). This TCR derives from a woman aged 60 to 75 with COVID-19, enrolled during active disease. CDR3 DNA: TGTGCCAGCAGCACCGGGGGGCGCTCCTACGAGCAGTACTTC. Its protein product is CASSTGGRSYEQYF.